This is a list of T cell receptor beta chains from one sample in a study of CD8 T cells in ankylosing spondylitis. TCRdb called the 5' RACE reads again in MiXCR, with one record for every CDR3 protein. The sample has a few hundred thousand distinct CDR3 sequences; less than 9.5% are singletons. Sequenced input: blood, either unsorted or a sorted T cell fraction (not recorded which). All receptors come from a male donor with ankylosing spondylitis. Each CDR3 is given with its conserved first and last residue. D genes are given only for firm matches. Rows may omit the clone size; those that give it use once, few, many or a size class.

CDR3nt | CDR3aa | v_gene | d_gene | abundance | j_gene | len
TGTGCCACCTGGGGGACAGGGATGTCCTACGAGCAGTACTTC | CATWGTGMSYEQYF | TRBV6-1 | TRBD1 | . | TRBJ2-7 | 14
TGCAGTGTTTCAACGGGATCCATCGGTTCGGACGAGCAGTACTTC | CSVSTGSIGSDEQYF | TRBV20-1 | . | few | TRBJ2-7 | 15
TGTGCCAGCAGTTCTCCGGGGCCAGATACGCAGTATTTT | CASSSPGPDTQYF | TRBV6-5 | . | . | TRBJ2-3 | 13
TGTGCCAGCAGCTTGGACAGAAAAGAGACCCAGTACTTC | CASSLDRKETQYF | TRBV7-9 | . | few | TRBJ2-5 | 13
TGTGCCAGCAGCACCCGGCCCGCGGGGGGCTACTATGGCTACACCTTC | CASSTRPAGGYYGYTF | TRBV12-3/TRBV12-4 | . | many | TRBJ1-2 | 16
TGCGCCAGCACTCTCACAGGGCCACAAAACGGGGAGCTGTTTTTT | CASTLTGPQNGELFF | TRBV5-1 | . | . | TRBJ2-2 | 15
TGTGCCAGCTCGGGACTAGCGGGAGCCCTTAGCACAGATACGCAGTATTTT | CASSGLAGALSTDTQYF | TRBV27 | TRBD2 | few | TRBJ2-3 | 17
TGCAGTGCTAGAGATTGGGCGGGACGAGGCTACACCTTC | CSARDWAGRGYTF | TRBV20-1 | . | . | TRBJ1-2 | 13
TGCGCCAGCAGCGCCCGGGGGGGGGCGAACACTGAAGCTTTCTTT | CASSARGGANTEAFF | TRBV5-1 | . | few | TRBJ1-1 | 15
TGTGCCAGCCCGCCCCCGGGACTAGCGCAGGATACGCAGTATTTT | CASPPPGLAQDTQYF | TRBV12-3/TRBV12-4 | TRBD2 | many | TRBJ2-3 | 15